This entry lists 27 T cell receptor beta chains sequenced from one sample in a study of blood T cell repertoires in COVID-19 (dated by TCRdb to 2019 to 2021). The library relied on the immunoSEQ multiplex PCR assay. As stored in TCRdb, this immuneACCESS dataset retains in-frame rearrangements with V and J assigned. A fraction of the clones does not appear; measured against another copy, unresolved V genes explain less than half of the discrepancy, and the remainder lacks a known reason. The sample records 7,000 to 10,000 clones, just over 85% of which are singletons. The ten largest clones capture 6.9% of the sample. What was sequenced was peripheral blood. These receptors originate from a woman between 45 and 65 years old with active or convalescent COVID-19.

The chain joins TRBV3-1 (or the pseudogene TRBV3-2) to TRBJ2-5, with TRBD2 matching over 7 bases. Germline trimming cut 4 bases from V and 2 bases from J; bases unmatched to any gene: 16. The CDR3 is made up of 18 amino acids. The V gene's germline CDR1 is LGHDT and CDR2 YNNKEL (reference sequence). The CDR3 DNA is TGTGCCAGCAGCCTCCCGAAAGGGGAGGGAGGCGAACAAGAGACCCAGTACTTC. Translating it yields CASSLPKGEGGEQETQYF.

The chain joins TRBV7-3 to TRBJ1-2; D is possibly TRBD1 (5 bases). Germline-derived CDR1 and CDR2 are SGHTA and FQGTGA. The CDR3 covers 15 residues. The V and J ends lost 0 bases and 2 bases respectively, with 10 bases between them. The CDR3 protein is CASSLTGQANYGYTF. CDR3 nucleotides: TGTGCCAGCAGCTTAACGGGGCAGGCCAACTATGGCTACACCTTC.

The chain is built from TRBV5-1 and TRBJ2-2; TRBD2 matches at 14 bases. Germline V gene sequence: CDR1 SGHRS, CDR2 YFSETQ. The CDR3 runs to 16 residues. V dropped 4 bases and J dropped 4; count of bases not matched to a gene: 3. CDR3 sequence (DNA): TGCGCCAGCAGCCGTGGACTAGCGGGAGGCACCGGGGAGCTGTTTTTT. Its protein product is CASSRGLAGGTGELFF. Based on the CDR3 plus reference TRBV5-1 and TRBJ2-2, the full variable domain is KAGVTQTPRYLIKTRGQQVTLSCSPISGHRSVSWYQQTPGQGLQFLFEYFSETQRNKGNFPGRFSGRQFSNSRSEMNVSTLELGDSALYLCASSRGLAGGTGELFFGEGSRLTVL.

This clone was seen more than once but under ten times. The rearrangement links TRBV28 to TRBJ1-5; 8 bases align to TRBD1. The germline V gene has CDR1 MDHEN and CDR2 SYDVKM. J gave up 7 bases and V 8 bases, and 13 bases lay outside the gene matches. The CDR3 is 15 amino acids. The CDR3 sequence is CASDLATGAVQPQHF. The CDR3 nucleotides read TGTGCCAGCGATCTAGCGACAGGGGCTGTACAGCCCCAGCATTTT.

In DNA form, the CDR3 reads TGCGCCAGCAGCTTGTCCAGCGGGGGATCAGATACGCAGTATTTT. Protein sequence: CASSLSSGGSDTQYF. V usage is TRBV5-1 and J usage is TRBJ2-3; 8 nucleotides agree with TRBD2. Germline loops: CDR1 SGHRS, CDR2 YFSETQ. J lost 4 bases, V lost 1 base, and 5 bases had no gene match. The CDR3 covers 15 residues.

The gene calls are TRBV7-2 and TRBJ1-4; 10 bases agree with TRBD1. Trimming at V came to 3 bases and at J to 3 bases, leaving 4 bases not matched to a gene. The CDR3 runs to 16 residues. Germline V gene data show CDR1 as SGHTA and CDR2 as FQGNSA. The DNA of the CDR3 is TGTGCCAGCAGCTTTGACAGGGGGCTCGCTAATGAAAAACTGTTTTTT. It is translated as CASSFDRGLANEKLFF.

The chain employs TRBV6-5 and TRBJ1-1; 7 nucleotides match TRBD1. Germline lookup yields CDR1 MNHEY and CDR2 SVGAGI. Losses at the gene ends were 8 bases for V and 4 bases for J; bases not matched to a gene: 10. This CDR3 region has 14 residues. The CDR3 DNA sequence: TGTGCCAGCGGCCGGCCGGGACAGTTCACTGAAGCTTTCTTT. As protein: CASGRPGQFTEAFF.

CDR3 coding DNA: TGTGCCAGCAGCTGGGGACTTCTACAAGAGACCCAGTACTTC. Translation gives CASSWGLLQETQYF. The J gene is TRBJ2-5, the V gene TRBV6-1; possibly TRBD2 for D (6 bases). The CDR3 totals 14 residues. V lost 6 bases and J lost 2, with 13 bases in between. Germline lookup yields CDR1 MNHNS and CDR2 SASEGT.

The V and J genes are TRBV28 and TRBJ1-4; the match to TRBD1 covers 7 bases. The CDR3 has 14 residues. V trimming: 7 bases; J trimming: 3 bases; junction bases outside the gene matches: 5. In germline, CDR1 is MDHEN, CDR2 SYDVKM. The CDR3 DNA sequence: TGTGCCAGCAAGACAGGGACAGCTAATGAAAAACTGTTTTTT. Protein: CASKTGTANEKLFF.

The chain employs TRBV11-2 and TRBJ2-7; no clear D gene. The CDR3 has 13 amino acids. Germline CDR1 reads SGHAT; CDR2 reads FQNNGV. Trimming shortened V by 1 base and J by 3 bases, and 7 bases separated the two germline ends. Here the CDR3 DNA reads TGTGCCAGCAGCTTAGGAGTGAACTACGAGCAGTACTTC. Its protein is CASSLGVNYEQYF.

This chain joins TRBV7-9 and TRBJ1-5, with D possibly being TRBD1 (5 bases). Trimming shortened V by 4 bases and J by 0 bases, and 7 bases separated the two germline ends. The length of the CDR3 is 14 residues. CDR1 and CDR2 (germline): SEHNR, FQNEAQ (reference sequence). CDR3 loop: CASSSTVSNQPQHF. CDR3 bases: TGTGCCAGCAGCTCGACAGTTAGCAATCAGCCCCAGCATTTT.

V is TRBV5-4 and J is TRBJ2-3; 8 nucleotides match TRBD1. Trimming at V came to 4 bases and at J to 0 bases, leaving 7 bases not matched to a gene. CDR1 and CDR2 from the germline V gene are SGHNT and YYREEE (reference sequence). There are 16 residues in the CDR3. The CDR3, as DNA: TGTGCCAGCAGCCTCCGGGACAGGCTTAGCACAGATACGCAGTATTTT. Its translation is CASSLRDRLSTDTQYF.

The rearrangement joins TRBV18 to TRBJ1-1, with D tentatively TRBD1 (5 bases). CDR1 is KGHSH, CDR2 LQKENI, per germline. The CDR3 runs to 16 residues. V was pared by 2 bases and J by 0 bases, with 13 bases between. The CDR3 reads CASSPKNRLMNTEAFF. The CDR3 bases are TGTGCCAGCTCACCAAAGAACAGGCTGATGAACACTGAAGCTTTCTTT. Full variable domain (outside the CDR3, taken from reference TRBV18 and TRBJ1-1): NAGVMQNPRHLVRRRGQEARLRCSPMKGHSHVYWYRQLPEEGLKFMVYLQKENIIDESGMPKERFSAEFPKEGPSILRIQQVVRGDSAAYFCASSPKNRLMNTEAFFGQGTRLTVV.

The gene calls are TRBV11-1 and TRBJ1-1; 7 nucleotides match TRBD1. The CDR3 loop spans 14 amino acids. V gave up 6 bases and J gave up 6 bases; unmatched junction bases: 10. Germline CDR1 and CDR2: SGHAT and FQDESV (reference sequence). The CDR3: CASRRNRGRAEAFF. The CDR3 nucleotides read TGTGCCAGCAGACGCAACAGGGGTCGCGCTGAAGCTTTCTTT.

The rearrangement joins TRBV5-4 to TRBJ2-5, with D perhaps matching TRBD2 (6 bases). The CDR3 runs to 13 residues. The V and J ends lost 4 bases and 4 bases respectively, with 11 bases between them. Germline CDR1 and CDR2: SGHNT and YYREEE (reference sequence). The CDR3 loop is CASSPEGRETQYF. The CDR3, as DNA: TGTGCCAGCAGCCCGGAGGGTCGAGAGACCCAGTACTTC. The full variable domain, its missing parts supplied by reference TRBV5-4 and TRBJ2-5, is ETGVTQSPTHLIKTRGQQVTLRCSSQSGHNTVSWYQQALGQGPQFIFQYYREEENGRGNFPPRFSGLQFPNYSSELNVNALELDDSALYLCASSPEGRETQYFGPGTRLLVL.

The chain joins TRBV19 to TRBJ1-3; a possible D gene is TRBD1 (6 bases). V was trimmed by 3 bases and J by 5 bases, leaving 14 bases between them. The length of the CDR3 is 15 residues. The germline CDR1 and CDR2 sequences are LNHDA and SQIVND (reference sequence). The CDR3 reads CASSISGQPRNTIYF. CDR3 in DNA: TGTGCCAGTAGTATTTCCGGACAGCCCCGAAACACCATATATTTT.

The chain carries TRBV5-4 and TRBJ2-2; D may be TRBD1 (6 bases). Trimming shortened V by 6 bases and J by 0 bases, and 6 bases separated the two germline ends. Germline CDR1 reads SGHNT; CDR2 reads YYREEE (reference sequence). The CDR3 runs 13 residues. CDR3 sequence reads: CASKGANTGELFF. DNA for the CDR3: TGTGCCAGCAAGGGGGCGAACACCGGGGAGCTGTTTTTT. Together with reference TRBV5-4 and TRBJ2-2, the CDR3 gives the full variable domain: ETGVTQSPTHLIKTRGQQVTLRCSSQSGHNTVSWYQQALGQGPQFIFQYYREEENGRGNFPPRFSGLQFPNYSSELNVNALELDDSALYLCASKGANTGELFFGEGSRLTVL.

This clone has a handful of counts. This chain links TRBV10-1 with TRBJ2-1; TRBD1 might be the D (5 bases). The length of the CDR3 is 13 residues. V lost 6 bases and J lost 9, with 15 bases in between. Germline CDR1 WNHNN, CDR2 SYGVQD (reference sequence). The CDR3 DNA sequence: TGCGCCAGCAGCGAGAGACTGGGGCTTGAGCAGTTCTTC. This encodes CASSERLGLEQFF.

This clone occurred once. This chain joins TRBV7-3 and TRBJ2-5; 7 nucleotides align to TRBD1. The junction had 11 bases not matched to a gene; V was cut back by 5 bases and J by 5 bases. Germline V gene sequence: CDR1 SGHTA, CDR2 FQGTGA. This CDR3 is 15 amino acids long. CDR3 protein: CASSRGTAQGETQYF. CDR3 DNA: TGTGCCAGCAGCCGAGGGACAGCACAAGGGGAGACCCAGTACTTC.

The V and J genes are TRBV18 and TRBJ2-7; 10 nucleotides line up with TRBD2. Unmatched junction bases numbered 14, after V lost 4 bases and J lost 2 bases. Germline lookup yields CDR1 KGHSH and CDR2 LQKENI. This CDR3 is built from 18 residues. The CDR3 sequence is CASSQGLAPMTVTYEQYF. CDR3 DNA sequence: TGTGCCAGCTCACAGGGACTAGCGCCCATGACCGTCACCTACGAGCAGTACTTC. Looking up the rest from reference TRBV18 and TRBJ2-7 gives the full variable domain: NAGVMQNPRHLVRRRGQEARLRCSPMKGHSHVYWYRQLPEEGLKFMVYLQKENIIDESGMPKERFSAEFPKEGPSILRIQQVVRGDSAAYFCASSQGLAPMTVTYEQYFGPGTRLTVT.

The CDR3 loop is CASSQQTVLVANEKLFF. The CDR3 region has the DNA TGTGCCAGCAGCCAACAGACAGTCCTCGTGGCTAATGAAAAACTGTTTTTT. The chain employs TRBV7-2 and TRBJ1-4; D perhaps matches TRBD1 (5 bases). Trimming took off 5 bases at V and 3 bases at J, with 19 bases between the two ends. The CDR3 loop spans 17 amino acids. CDR1 and CDR2 (germline): SGHTA, FQGNSA.

This sequence joins TRBV13 and TRBJ1-1, with 9 bases that match TRBD1. V shed 1 base, J shed 6 bases, and the junction held 3 bases outside the gene matches. Germline lookup yields CDR1 PRHDT and CDR2 FYEKMQ (reference sequence). The CDR3 contains 14 residues. Here the CDR3 reads CASSLEGQGAEAFF. For the CDR3, the DNA is TGTGCCAGCAGCTTAGAGGGACAGGGAGCTGAAGCTTTCTTT.

This rearrangement joins TRBV27 to TRBJ2-1; TRBD2 matches 7 bases. The CDR3 loop spans 16 amino acids. Germline V CDR1 and CDR2: MNHEY, SMNVEV (reference sequence). V shed 3 bases and J 3 bases; nucleotides not matched to a gene: 8. The CDR3 DNA sequence: TGTGCCAGCAGTTTCTCACTAGCGACAAGCTACAATGAGCAGTTCTTC. Its protein product is CASSFSLATSYNEQFF.

The CDR3: CASSLLETQYF. The CDR3 nucleotides are TGTGCCAGCAGTTTACTCGAGACCCAGTACTTC. The gene calls are TRBV28 and TRBJ2-5; D remains ambiguous. V gave up 2 bases and J gave up 5 bases, with 3 bases separating them. The CDR3 is 11 amino acids. Germline V CDR1 and CDR2: MDHEN, SYDVKM. The entire variable domain, with the rest obtained from reference TRBV28 and TRBJ2-5, is as follows: DVKVTQSSRYLVKRTGEKVFLECVQDMDHENMFWYRQDPGLGLRLIYFSYDVKMKEKGDIPEGYSVSREKKERFSLILESASTNQTSMYLCASSLLETQYFGPGTRLLVL.

The chain employs TRBV30 and TRBJ2-3, with TRBD2 matching 8 bases. J was trimmed by 0 bases and V by 5 bases; bases with no gene match: 13. This CDR3 has 17 amino acids. CDR1 and CDR2 from the germline V gene are GTSNPN and SVGIG (reference sequence). CDR3 residues: CAWLGLRLASSTDTQYF. CDR3 nucleotides: TGTGCCTGGTTGGGGTTGCGACTAGCGAGTAGCACAGATACGCAGTATTTT.

The genes are TRBV5-4 and TRBJ1-2; 8 nucleotides agree with TRBD1. CDR3 length equals 15 residues. Germline lookup yields CDR1 SGHNT and CDR2 YYREEE (reference sequence). The V and J ends lost 4 bases and 6 bases, in that order; junction bases with no gene match: 11. The CDR3 here is CASSTTMTGVNGYTF. The CDR3 DNA is TGTGCCAGCAGCACAACCATGACAGGGGTAAATGGCTACACCTTC.

This clone appeared a single time. This chain connects TRBV27 to TRBJ1-6; D is ambiguous. V lost 2 bases to trimming and J lost 7 bases, with 21 bases between them. CDR1 and CDR2 from the germline V gene are MNHEY and SMNVEV (reference sequence). The CDR3 has 18 residues. The CDR3 region has the DNA TGTGCCAGCAGTTTAACCTACCCTGAGGCGGTTGGCAATTCACCCCTCCACTTT. Protein sequence: CASSLTYPEAVGNSPLHF.